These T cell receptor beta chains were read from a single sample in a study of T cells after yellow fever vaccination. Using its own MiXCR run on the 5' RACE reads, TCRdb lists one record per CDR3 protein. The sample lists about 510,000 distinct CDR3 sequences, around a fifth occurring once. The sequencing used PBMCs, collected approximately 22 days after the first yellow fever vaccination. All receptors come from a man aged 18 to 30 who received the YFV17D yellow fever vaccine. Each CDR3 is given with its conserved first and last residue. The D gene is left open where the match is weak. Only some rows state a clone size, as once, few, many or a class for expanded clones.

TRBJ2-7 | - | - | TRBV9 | TGTGCCAGCAGCGTAGGCCAGTCGGACGAGCAGTACTTC | CASSVGQSDEQYF
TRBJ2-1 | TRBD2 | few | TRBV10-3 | TGTGCCATCAGTGAGTCGTGGACTAGCGGGGGGGCCACCTACAATGAGCAGTTCTTC | CAISESWTSGGATYNEQFF
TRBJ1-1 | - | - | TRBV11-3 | TGTGCCAGCAGCTTCGGGAGGAAGGCTGAAGCTTTCTTT | CASSFGRKAEAFF
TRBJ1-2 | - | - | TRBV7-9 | TGTGCCAGCAGCTTAGCACCCGGGCACTATGGCTACACCTTC | CASSLAPGHYGYTF
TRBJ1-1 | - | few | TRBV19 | TGTGCCAGTAGTATTTGGGGCGGCATCACTGAAGCTTTCTTT | CASSIWGGITEAFF
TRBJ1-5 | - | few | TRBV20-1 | TGCAGTGCTAGAGTGGCAGGGGCGAGCAATCAGCCCCAGCATTTT | CSARVAGASNQPQHF
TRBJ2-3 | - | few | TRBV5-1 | TGCGCCAGCAGCCCGAACCTAGATACGCAGTATTTT | CASSPNLDTQYF
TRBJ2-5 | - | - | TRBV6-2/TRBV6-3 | TGTGCCAGCAGCCCGACCGCAGTGCTGGAGACCCAGTACTTC | CASSPTAVLETQYF
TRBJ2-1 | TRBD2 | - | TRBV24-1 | TGTGCCACCAGTGCTAGAAGGGGAGGGACTAGCGAGAATGAGCAGTTCTTC | CATSARRGGTSENEQFF
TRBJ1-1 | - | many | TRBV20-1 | TGCAGTGCTAGGCACCTCCAGGGACCTGAAGCTTTCTTT | CSARHLQGPEAFF
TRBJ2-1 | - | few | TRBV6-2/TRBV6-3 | TGTGCCAGCAGTTCCGTAGGTTCCTACAATGAGCAGTTCTTC | CASSSVGSYNEQFF
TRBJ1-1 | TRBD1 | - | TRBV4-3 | TGCGCCAGCAGCCAAGATTATTTGGGCAGGGGGCCATCCCGGAACACTGAAGCTTTCTTT | CASSQDYLGRGPSRNTEAFF
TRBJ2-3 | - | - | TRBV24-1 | TGTGCCACCAGTGATTTGGTTTACACAGATACGCAGTATTTT | CATSDLVYTDTQYF
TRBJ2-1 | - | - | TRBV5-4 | TGTGCCAGCAGCCCCGACCGATCTCGATCCTACAATGAGCAGTTCTTC | CASSPDRSRSYNEQFF
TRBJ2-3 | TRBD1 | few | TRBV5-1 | TGCGCCAGCAGCTTGGCCCCGGACAGGGTTGGCACAGATACGCAGTATTTT | CASSLAPDRVGTDTQYF
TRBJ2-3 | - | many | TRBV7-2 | TGTGCCAGCAGCGCCCGTCGCACAGATACGCAGTATTTT | CASSARRTDTQYF
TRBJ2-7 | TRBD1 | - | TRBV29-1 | TGCAGCGTACAGGGGGTAACCTACGAGCAGTACTTC | CSVQGVTYEQYF